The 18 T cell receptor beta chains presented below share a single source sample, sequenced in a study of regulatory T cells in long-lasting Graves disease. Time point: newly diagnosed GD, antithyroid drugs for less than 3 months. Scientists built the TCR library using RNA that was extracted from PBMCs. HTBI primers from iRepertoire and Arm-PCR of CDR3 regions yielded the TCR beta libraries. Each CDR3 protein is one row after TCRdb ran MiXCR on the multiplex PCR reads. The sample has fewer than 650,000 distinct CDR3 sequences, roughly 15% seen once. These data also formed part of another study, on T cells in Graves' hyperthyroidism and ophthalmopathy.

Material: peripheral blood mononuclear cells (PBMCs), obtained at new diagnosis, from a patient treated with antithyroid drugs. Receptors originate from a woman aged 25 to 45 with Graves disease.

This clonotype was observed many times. CDR3 loop: CASRGHRQETQYF. The DNA of the CDR3 is TGTGCCAGCAGAGGACACCGACAAGAGACCCAGTACTTC. The rearrangement joins TRBV2 to TRBJ2-5, with a weak D call TRBD1 (5 bases). Trimming removed 6 bases from V and 2 bases from J, with 10 bases in between. The CDR3 totals 13 residues. Germline V gene lookup returns CDR1 SNHLY and CDR2 FYNNEI. The entire variable domain, with the rest obtained from reference TRBV2 and TRBJ2-5, is as follows: EPEVTQTPSHQVTQMGQEVILRCVPISNHLYFYWYRQILGQKVEFLVSFYNNEISEKSEIFDDQFSVERPDGSNFTLKIRSTKLEDSAMYFCASRGHRQETQYFGPGTRLLVL.

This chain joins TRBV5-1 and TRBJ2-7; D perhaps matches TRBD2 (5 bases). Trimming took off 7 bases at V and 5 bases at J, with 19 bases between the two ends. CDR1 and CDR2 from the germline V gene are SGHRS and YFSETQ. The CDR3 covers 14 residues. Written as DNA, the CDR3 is TGCGCCAGCCGGTTAGAGGGATTCGGGGACGAGCAGTACTTC. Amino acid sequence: CASRLEGFGDEQYF.

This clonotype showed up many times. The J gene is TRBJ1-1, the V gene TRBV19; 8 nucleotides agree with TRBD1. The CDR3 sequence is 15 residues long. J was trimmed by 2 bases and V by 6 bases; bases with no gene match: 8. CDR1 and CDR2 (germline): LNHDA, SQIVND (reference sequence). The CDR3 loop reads CASRSKTGANTEAFF. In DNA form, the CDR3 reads TGTGCCAGTAGGAGCAAGACAGGGGCCAACACTGAAGCTTTCTTT.

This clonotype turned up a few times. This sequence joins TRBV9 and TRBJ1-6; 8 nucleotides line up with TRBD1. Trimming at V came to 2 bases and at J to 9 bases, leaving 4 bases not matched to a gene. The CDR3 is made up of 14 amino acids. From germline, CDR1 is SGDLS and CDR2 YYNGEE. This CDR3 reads CASSVQGASSPLHF. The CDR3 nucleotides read TGTGCCAGCAGCGTGCAGGGGGCGTCTTCACCCCTCCACTTT.

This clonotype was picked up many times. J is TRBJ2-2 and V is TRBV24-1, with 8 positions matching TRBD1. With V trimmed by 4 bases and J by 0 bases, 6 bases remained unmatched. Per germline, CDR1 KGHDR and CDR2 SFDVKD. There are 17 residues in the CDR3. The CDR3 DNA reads TGTGCCACCAGTGAGCTGGGGGACAGGTCGAACACCGGGGAGCTGTTTTTT. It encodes CATSELGDRSNTGELFF.

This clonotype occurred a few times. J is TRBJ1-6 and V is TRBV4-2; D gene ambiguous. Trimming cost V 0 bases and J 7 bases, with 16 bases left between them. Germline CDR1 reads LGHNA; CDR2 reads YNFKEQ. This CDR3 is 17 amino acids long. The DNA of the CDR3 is TGTGCCAGCAGCCAAGAGGCGAGGGCGCGGGTAAATTCACCCCTCCACTTT. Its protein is CASSQEARARVNSPLHF.

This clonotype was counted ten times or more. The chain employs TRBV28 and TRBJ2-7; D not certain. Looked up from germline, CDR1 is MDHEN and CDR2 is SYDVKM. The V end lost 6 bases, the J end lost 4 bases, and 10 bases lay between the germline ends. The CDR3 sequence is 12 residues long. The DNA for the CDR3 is TGTGCCAGCAGGGGCAGGATTTACGAGCAGTACTTC. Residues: CASRGRIYEQYF.

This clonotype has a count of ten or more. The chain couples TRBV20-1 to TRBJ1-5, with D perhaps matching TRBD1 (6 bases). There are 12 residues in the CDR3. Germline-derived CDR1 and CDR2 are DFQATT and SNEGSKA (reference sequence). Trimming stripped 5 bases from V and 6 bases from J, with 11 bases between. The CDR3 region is CSALQGTQPQHF. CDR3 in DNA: TGCAGTGCTTTACAGGGCACTCAGCCCCAGCATTTT.

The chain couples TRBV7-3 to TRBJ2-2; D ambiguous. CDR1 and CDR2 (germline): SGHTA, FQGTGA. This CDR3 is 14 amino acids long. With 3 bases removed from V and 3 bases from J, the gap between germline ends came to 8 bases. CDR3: CASSFGPHTGELFF. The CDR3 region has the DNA TGTGCCAGCAGCTTTGGGCCCCACACCGGGGAGCTGTTTTTT. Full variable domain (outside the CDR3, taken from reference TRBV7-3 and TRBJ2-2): GAGVSQTPSNKVTEKGKYVELRCDPISGHTALYWYRQSLGQGPEFLIYFQGTGAADDSGLPNDRFFAVRPEGSVSTLKIQRTERGDSAVYLCASSFGPHTGELFFGEGSRLTVL.

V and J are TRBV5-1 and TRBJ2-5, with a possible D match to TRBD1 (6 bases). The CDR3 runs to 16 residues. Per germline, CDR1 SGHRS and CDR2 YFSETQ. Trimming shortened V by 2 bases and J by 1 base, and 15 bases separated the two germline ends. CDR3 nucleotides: TGCGCCAGCAGCTTTGACAGGCTGGGCGGCCAAGAGACCCAGTACTTC. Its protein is CASSFDRLGGQETQYF.

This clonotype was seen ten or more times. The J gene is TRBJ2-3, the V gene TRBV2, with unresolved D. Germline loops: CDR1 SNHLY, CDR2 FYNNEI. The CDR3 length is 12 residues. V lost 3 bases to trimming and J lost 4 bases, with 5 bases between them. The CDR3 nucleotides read TGTGCCAGCAGTGACAGCGCAGATACGCAGTATTTT. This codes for CASSDSADTQYF.

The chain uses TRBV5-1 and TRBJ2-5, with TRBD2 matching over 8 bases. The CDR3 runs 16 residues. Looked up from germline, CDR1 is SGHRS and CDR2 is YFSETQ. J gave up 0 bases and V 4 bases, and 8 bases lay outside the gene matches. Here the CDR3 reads CASSKRPGLDQETQYF. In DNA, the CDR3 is TGCGCCAGCAGCAAACGTCCGGGACTAGACCAAGAGACCCAGTACTTC.

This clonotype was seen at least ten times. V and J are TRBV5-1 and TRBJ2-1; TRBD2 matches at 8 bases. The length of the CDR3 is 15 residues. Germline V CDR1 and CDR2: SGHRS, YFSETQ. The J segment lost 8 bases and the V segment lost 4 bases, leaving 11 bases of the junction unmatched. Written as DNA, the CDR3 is TGCGCCAGCAGCCGGGAGCTAGCGGGCGGGCATGAGCAGTTCTTC. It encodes CASSRELAGGHEQFF.

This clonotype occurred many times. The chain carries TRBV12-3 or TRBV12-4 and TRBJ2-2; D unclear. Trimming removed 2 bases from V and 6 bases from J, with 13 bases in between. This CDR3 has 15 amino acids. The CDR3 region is CASSLRTIVSGELFF. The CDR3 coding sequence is TGTGCCAGCAGTTTAAGGACGATAGTCTCCGGGGAGCTGTTTTTT.

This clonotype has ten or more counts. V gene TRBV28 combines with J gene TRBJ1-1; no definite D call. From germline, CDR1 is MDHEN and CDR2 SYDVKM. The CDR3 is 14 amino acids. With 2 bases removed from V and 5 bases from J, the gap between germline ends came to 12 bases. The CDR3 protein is CASSLGRPGTEAFF. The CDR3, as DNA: TGTGCCAGCAGTTTAGGCAGGCCGGGGACTGAAGCTTTCTTT.

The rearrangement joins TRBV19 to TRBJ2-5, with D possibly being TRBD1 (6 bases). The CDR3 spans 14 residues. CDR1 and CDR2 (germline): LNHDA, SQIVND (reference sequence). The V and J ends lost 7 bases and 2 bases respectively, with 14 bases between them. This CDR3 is CASNKGQSQETQYF. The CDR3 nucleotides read TGTGCCAGTAACAAAGGACAGTCACAAGAGACCCAGTACTTC.

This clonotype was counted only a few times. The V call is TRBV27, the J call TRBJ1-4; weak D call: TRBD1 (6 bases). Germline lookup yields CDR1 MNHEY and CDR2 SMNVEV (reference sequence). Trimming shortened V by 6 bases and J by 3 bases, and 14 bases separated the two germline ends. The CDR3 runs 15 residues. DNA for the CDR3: TGTGCCAGCAGACCACAGGGTTCAGCTAATGAAAAACTGTTTTTT. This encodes CASRPQGSANEKLFF.

The CDR3 region has the DNA TGTGCCATCAGTGCGGGACGGACTGATCAGCCCCAGCATTTT. Protein product: CAISAGRTDQPQHF. The chain recombines TRBV10-3 with TRBJ1-5; weak D call: TRBD1 (5 bases). The V and J ends lost 4 bases and 5 bases respectively, with 12 bases between them. The CDR3 runs 14 residues. Germline V CDR1 and CDR2: ENHRY, SYGVKD.